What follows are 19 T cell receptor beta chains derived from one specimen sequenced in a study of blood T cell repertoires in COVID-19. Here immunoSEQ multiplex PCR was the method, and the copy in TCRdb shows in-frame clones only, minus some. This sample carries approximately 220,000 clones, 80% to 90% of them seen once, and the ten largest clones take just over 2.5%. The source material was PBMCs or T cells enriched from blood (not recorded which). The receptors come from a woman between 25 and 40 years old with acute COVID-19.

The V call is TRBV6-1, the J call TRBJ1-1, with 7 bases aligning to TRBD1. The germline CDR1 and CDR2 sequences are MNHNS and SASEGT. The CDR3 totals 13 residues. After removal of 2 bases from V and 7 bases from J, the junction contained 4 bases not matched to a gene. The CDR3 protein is CASSEWGQYEAFF. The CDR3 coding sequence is TGTGCCAGCAGTGAATGGGGACAGTATGAAGCTTTCTTT.

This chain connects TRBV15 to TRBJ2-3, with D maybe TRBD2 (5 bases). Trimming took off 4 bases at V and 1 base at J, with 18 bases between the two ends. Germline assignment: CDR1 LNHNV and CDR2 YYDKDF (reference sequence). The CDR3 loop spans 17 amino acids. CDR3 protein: CATSMGRGSGGTDTQYF. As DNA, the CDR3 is TGTGCCACCAGCATGGGTCGGGGTAGTGGCGGCACAGATACGCAGTATTTT.

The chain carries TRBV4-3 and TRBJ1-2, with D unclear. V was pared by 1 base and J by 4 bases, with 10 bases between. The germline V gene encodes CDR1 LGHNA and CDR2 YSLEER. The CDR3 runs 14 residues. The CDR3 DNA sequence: TGCGCCAGCAGCCAAGTGGAGGGATCCTATGGCTACACCTTC. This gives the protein CASSQVEGSYGYTF.

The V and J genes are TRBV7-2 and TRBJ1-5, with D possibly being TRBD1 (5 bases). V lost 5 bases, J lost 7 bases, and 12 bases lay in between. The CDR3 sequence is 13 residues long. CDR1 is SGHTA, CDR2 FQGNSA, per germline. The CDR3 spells CASSPFGGQPQHF. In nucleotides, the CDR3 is TGTGCCAGCAGCCCCTTCGGGGGGCAGCCCCAGCATTTT.

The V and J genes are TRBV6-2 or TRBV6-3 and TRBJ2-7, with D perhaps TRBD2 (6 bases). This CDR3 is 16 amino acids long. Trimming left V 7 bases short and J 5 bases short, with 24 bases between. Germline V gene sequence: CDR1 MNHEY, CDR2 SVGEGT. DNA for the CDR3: TGTGCCAGCACTTATAAATCCGGGACTGCAGCCGACGAGCAGTACTTC. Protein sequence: CASTYKSGTAADEQYF.

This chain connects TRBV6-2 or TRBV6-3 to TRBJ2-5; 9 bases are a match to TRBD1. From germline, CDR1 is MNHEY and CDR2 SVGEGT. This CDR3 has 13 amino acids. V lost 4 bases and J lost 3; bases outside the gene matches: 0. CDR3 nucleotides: TGTGCCAGCAGTTGGGACAGGGAAGAGACCCAGTACTTC. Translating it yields CASSWDREETQYF.

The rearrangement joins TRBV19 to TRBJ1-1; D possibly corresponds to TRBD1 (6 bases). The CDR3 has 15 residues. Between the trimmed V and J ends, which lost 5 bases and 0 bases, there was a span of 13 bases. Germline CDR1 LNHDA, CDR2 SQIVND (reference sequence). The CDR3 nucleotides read TGTGCCAGTAGTTTATTACAGGGCATGAACACTGAAGCTTTCTTT. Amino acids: CASSLLQGMNTEAFF.

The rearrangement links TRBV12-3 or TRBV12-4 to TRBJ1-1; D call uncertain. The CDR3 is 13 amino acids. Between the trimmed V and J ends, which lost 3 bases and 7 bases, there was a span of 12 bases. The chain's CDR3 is CASSFPGHFEAFF. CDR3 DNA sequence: TGTGCCAGCAGTTTCCCTGGGCACTTTGAAGCTTTCTTT.

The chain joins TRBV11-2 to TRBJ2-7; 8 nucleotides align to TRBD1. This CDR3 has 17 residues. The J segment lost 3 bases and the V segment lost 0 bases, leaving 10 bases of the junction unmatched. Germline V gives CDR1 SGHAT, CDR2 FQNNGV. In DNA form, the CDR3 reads TGTGCCAGCAGCTTAGATTGGGGGACAGGACTGGTCTACGAGCAGTACTTC. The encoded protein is CASSLDWGTGLVYEQYF. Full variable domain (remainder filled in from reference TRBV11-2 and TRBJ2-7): EAGVAQSPRYKIIEKRQSVAFWCNPISGHATLYWYQQILGQGPKLLIQFQNNGVVDDSQLPKDRFSAERLKGVDSTLKIQPAKLEDSAVYLCASSLDWGTGLVYEQYFGPGTRLTVT.

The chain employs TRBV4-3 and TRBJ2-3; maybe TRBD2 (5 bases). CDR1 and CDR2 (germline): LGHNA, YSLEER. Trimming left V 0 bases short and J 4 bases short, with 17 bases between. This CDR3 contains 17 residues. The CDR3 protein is CASSQDQVLEGADTQYF. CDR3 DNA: TGCGCCAGCAGCCAAGATCAAGTGTTAGAGGGCGCAGATACGCAGTATTTT.

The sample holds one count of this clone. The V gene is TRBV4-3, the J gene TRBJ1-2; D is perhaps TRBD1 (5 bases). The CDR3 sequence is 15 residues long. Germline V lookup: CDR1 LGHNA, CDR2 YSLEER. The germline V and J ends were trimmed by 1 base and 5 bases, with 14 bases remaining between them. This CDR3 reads CASSQVRGDLYGYTF. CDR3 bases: TGCGCCAGCAGCCAAGTGCGGGGGGACCTTTATGGCTACACCTTC.

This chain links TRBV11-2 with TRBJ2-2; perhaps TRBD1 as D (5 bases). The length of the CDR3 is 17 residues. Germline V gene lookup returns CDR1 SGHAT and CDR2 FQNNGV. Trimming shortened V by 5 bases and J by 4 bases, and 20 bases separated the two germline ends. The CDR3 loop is CASSRGWGQQSTGELFF. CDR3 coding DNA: TGTGCCAGCAGCCGCGGTTGGGGCCAACAGAGCACCGGGGAGCTGTTTTTT.

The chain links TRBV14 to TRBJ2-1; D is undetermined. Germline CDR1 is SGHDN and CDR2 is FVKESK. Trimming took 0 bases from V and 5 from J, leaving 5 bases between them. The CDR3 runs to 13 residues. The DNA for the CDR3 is TGTGCCAGCAGCCAAGATCTAGACAATGAGCAGTTCTTC. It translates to CASSQDLDNEQFF.

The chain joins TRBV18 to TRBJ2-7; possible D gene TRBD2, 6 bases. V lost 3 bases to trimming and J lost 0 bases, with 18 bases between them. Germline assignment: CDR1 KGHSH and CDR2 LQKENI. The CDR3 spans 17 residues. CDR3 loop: CASSPPRGLASSYEQYF. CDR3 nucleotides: TGTGCCAGCTCACCCCCGAGGGGACTCGCTAGCTCCTACGAGCAGTACTTC.

DNA of the CDR3: TGTGCCAGCAGTTCCCCGATGACAGGGAACTATGGCTACACCTTC. Translated, it gives CASSSPMTGNYGYTF. The chain is built from TRBV27 and TRBJ1-2, with 7 nucleotides matching TRBD1. With V trimmed by 4 bases and J by 2 bases, 7 bases remained unmatched. The CDR3 is made up of 15 amino acids. Germline CDR1 is MNHEY and CDR2 is SMNVEV (reference sequence).

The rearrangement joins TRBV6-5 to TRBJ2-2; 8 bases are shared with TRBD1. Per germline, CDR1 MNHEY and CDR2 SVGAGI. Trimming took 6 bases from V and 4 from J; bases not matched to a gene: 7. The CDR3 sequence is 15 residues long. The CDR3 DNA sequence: TGTGCCAGCAGCCCCCGGCAGGGGGCCACCGGGGAGCTGTTTTTT. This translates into CASSPRQGATGELFF.

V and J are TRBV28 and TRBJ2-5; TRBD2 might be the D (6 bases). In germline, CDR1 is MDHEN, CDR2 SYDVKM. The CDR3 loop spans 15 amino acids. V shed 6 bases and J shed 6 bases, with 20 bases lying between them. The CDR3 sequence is CASSPEGYVEKTQYF. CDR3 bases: TGTGCCAGCAGCCCGGAGGGGTATGTCGAAAAGACCCAGTACTTC.

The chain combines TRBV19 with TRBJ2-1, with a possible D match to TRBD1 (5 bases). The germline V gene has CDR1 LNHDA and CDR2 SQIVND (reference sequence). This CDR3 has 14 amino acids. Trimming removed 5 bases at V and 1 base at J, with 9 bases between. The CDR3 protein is CASSVRASYNEQFF. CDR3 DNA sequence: TGTGCCAGTAGTGTCAGGGCGTCCTACAATGAGCAGTTCTTC.

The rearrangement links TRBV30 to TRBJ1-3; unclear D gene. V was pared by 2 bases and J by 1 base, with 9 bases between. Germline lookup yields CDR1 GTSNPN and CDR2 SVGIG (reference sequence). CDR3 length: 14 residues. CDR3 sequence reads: CAWSQGSSGNTIYF. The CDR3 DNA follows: TGTGCCTGGAGTCAAGGGAGTTCTGGAAACACCATATATTTT.